There are a few counts of the clone carrying this TCR beta chain. What it binds is not known. The record originates from a study of response to subunit inactivated influenza vaccine. The study's findings and limits: Every seasonal influenza vaccination brings in few new T cells, the authors suggested.

V lost 1 base and J 6 bases, leaving 16 bases between the germline ends. CDR1 is SGHTA and CDR2 is FQGNSA in the germline V gene. This CDR3 spans 16 amino acids. One entry per CDR3 protein, called by TCRdb with MiXCR from the RT-PCR reads. This sample carries over 450,000 distinct CDR3 sequences, approximately 12% of them seen once, and the ten largest clones take about 12%. This chain uses TRBV7-2 with TRBJ1-5; D gene unclear. The receptor's source is a man aged 50-59 years who received an inactivated influenza vaccine. Sequencing used PBMCs from blood, obtained 35 to 45 days after vaccination. This CDR3 reads CASSLVPGGVGQPQHF. As DNA, the CDR3 is TGTGCCAGCAGCTTAGTTCCGGGCGGGGTTGGTCAGCCCCAGCATTTT.